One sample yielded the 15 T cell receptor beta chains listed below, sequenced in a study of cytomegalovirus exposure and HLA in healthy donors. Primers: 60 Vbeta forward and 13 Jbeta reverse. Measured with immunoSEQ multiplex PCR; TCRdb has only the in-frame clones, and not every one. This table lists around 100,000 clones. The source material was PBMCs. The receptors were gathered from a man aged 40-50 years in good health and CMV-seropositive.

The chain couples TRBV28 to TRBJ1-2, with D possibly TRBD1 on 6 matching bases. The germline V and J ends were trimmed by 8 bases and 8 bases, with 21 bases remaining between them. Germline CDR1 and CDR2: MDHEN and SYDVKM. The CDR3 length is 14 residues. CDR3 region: CASSHQTGYFGYTF. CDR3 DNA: TGTGCCAGCTCCCATCAAACAGGGTATTTCGGCTACACCTTC.

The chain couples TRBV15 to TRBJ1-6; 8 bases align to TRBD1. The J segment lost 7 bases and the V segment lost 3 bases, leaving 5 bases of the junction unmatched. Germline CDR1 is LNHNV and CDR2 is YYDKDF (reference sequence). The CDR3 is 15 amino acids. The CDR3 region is CATSSSRGHNSPLHF. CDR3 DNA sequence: TGTGCCACCAGCAGTTCCAGGGGGCACAATTCACCCCTCCACTTT.

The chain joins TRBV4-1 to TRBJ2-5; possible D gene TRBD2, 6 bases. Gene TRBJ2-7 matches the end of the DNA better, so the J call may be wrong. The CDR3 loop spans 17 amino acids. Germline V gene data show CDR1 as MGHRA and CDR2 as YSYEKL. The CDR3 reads CASSQVNMGLAYDEQYF. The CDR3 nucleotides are TGCGCCAGCAGCCAAGTTAACATGGGACTGGCTTATGACGAGCAGTACTTC.

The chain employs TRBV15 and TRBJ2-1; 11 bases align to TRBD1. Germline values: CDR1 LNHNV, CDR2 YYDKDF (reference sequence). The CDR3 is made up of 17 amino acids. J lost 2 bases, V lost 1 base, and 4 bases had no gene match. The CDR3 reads CATSRAWGQGAYNEQFF. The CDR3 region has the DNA TGTGCCACCAGCAGAGCTTGGGGACAGGGGGCCTACAATGAGCAGTTCTTC.

CDR3 loop: CASSPRTEPSLYEQYF. As DNA, the CDR3 is TGTGCCAGCAGCCCACGGACAGAGCCCAGCCTATACGAGCAGTACTTC. The rearrangement joins TRBV9 to TRBJ2-7, with a possible D match to TRBD1 (6 bases). The germline CDR1 and CDR2 sequences are SGDLS and YYNGEE. The CDR3 loop spans 16 amino acids. V lost 4 bases to trimming and J lost 4 bases, with 21 bases between them.

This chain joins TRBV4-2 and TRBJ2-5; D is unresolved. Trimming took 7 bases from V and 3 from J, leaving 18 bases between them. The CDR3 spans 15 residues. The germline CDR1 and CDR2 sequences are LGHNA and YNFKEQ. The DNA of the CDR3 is TGTGCCAGCACCTCTATGATAGAGCCTGAAGAGACCCAGTACTTC. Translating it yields CASTSMIEPEETQYF.

CDR3 residues: CASSVDSVTEQYF. DNA of the CDR3: TGTGCCAGCAGCGTCGACTCTGTAACCGAGCAGTACTTC. The V call is TRBV9, the J call TRBJ2-7, with D unresolved. Trimming took 2 bases from V and 6 from J, leaving 12 bases between them. Germline values: CDR1 SGDLS, CDR2 YYNGEE. This CDR3 region has 13 residues.

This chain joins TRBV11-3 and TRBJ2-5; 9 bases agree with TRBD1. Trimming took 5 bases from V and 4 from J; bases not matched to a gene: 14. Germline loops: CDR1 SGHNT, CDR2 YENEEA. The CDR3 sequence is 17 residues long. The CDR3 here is CASSRGTGLTRTETQYF. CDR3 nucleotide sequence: TGTGCCAGCAGCCGCGGGACAGGGCTAACGAGGACAGAGACCCAGTACTTC.

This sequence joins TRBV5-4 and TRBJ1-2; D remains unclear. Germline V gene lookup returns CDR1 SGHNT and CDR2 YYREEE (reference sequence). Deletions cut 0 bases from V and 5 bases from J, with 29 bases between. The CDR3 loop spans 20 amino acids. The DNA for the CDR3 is TGTGCCAGCAGCTTGGGAAGTCCGGCACACCGGGAGAAGCAGATTTATGGCTACACCTTC. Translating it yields CASSLGSPAHREKQIYGYTF.

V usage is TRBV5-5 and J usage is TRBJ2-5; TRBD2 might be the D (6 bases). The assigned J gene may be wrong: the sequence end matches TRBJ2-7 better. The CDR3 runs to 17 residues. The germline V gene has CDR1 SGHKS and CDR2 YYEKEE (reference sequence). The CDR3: CASNTILHGGASYEQYF. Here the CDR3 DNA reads TGTGCCAGCAATACAATCCTCCATGGAGGGGCCTCCTACGAGCAGTACTTC.

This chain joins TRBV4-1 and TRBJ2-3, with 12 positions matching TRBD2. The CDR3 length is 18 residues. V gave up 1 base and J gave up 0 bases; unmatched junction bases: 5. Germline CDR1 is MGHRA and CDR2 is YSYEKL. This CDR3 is CASSQVGTSGPSTDTQYF. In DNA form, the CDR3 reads TGCGCCAGCAGCCAAGTCGGGACTAGCGGGCCTAGCACAGATACGCAGTATTTT.

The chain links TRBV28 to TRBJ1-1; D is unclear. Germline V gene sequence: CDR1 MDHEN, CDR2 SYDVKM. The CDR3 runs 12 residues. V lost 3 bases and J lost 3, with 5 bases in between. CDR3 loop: CASSFLYTEAFF. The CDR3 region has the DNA TGTGCCAGCAGTTTCCTATACACTGAAGCTTTCTTT.

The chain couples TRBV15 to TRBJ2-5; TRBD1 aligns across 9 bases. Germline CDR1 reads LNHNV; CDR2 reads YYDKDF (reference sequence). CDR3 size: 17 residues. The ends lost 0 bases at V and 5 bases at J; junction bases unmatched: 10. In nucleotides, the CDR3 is TGTGCCACCAGCAGAGAGGACAGGGGTTACCTCAAGGAGACCCAGTACTTC. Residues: CATSREDRGYLKETQYF.

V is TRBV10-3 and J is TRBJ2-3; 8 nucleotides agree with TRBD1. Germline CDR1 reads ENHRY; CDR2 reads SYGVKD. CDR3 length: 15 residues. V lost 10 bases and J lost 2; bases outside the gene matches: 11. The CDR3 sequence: CATTLGQGHTDTQYF. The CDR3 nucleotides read TGTGCCACCACCCTTGGACAGGGACACACAGATACGCAGTATTTT.

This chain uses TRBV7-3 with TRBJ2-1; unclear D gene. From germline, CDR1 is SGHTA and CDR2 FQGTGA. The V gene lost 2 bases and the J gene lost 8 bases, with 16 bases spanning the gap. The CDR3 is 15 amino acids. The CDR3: CASSLHGPSVDEQFF. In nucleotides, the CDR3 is TGTGCCAGCAGCTTACACGGTCCCTCGGTGGATGAGCAGTTCTTC.